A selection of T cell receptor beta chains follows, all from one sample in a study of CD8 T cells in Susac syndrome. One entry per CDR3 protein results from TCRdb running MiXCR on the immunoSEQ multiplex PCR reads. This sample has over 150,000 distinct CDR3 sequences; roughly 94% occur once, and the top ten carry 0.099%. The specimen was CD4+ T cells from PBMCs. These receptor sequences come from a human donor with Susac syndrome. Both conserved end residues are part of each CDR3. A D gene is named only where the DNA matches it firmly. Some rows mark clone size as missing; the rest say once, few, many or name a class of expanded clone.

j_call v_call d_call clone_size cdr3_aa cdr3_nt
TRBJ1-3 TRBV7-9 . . CASSSGAVSGNTIYF TGTGCCAGCAGCTCAGGGGCTGTCTCTGGAAACACCATATATTTT
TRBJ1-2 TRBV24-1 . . CATSDQIGQTYF TGTGCCACCAGTGACCAAATCGGACAGACCTACTTC
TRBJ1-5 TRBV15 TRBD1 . CATSRGQGASNQPQHF TGTGCCACCAGCAGAGGACAGGGAGCTAGCAATCAGCCCCAGCATTTT
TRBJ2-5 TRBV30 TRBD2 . CAWIPPRGGETQYF TGTGCCTGGATCCCCCCCCGGGGGGGAGAGACCCAGTACTTC
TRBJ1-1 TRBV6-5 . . CASSYVGETEAFF TGTGCCAGCAGTTACGTGGGAGAGACTGAAGCTTTCTTT
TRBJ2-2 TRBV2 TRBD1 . CASSAGQGGTGELFF TGTGCCAGCAGTGCGGGACAGGGCGGCACCGGGGAGCTGTTTTTT
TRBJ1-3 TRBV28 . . CASTLGKDLFSGNTIYF TGTGCCAGCACCCTAGGAAAGGATCTCTTCTCTGGAAACACCATATATTTT
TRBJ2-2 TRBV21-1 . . CASSRTGLDGGELFF TGTGCCAGCAGCAGGACGGGACTAGACGGCGGGGAGCTGTTTTTT
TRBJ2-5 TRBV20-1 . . CSARETKQETQYF TGCAGTGCTAGAGAAACAAAACAAGAGACCCAGTACTTC
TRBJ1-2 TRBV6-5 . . CASSYSGGYGYTF TGTGCCAGCAGTTACTCGGGAGGCTATGGCTACACCTTC
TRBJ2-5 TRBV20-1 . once CSARIPGSQETQYF TGCAGTGCTCGAATACCGGGGTCCCAAGAGACCCAGTACTTC
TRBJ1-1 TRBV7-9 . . CASSALTAMNTEAFF TGTGCCAGCAGCGCCTTGACAGCCATGAACACTGAAGCTTTCTTT
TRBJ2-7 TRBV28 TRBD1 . CASSSQDRGLGEQYF TGTGCCAGCAGTTCCCAGGACAGGGGTCTTGGCGAGCAGTACTTC
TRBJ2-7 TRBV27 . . CASSYGLDYEQYF TGTGCCAGCAGCTACGGGCTAGACTACGAGCAGTACTTC
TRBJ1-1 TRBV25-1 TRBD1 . CASSSIRQGVSAEAFF TGTGCCAGCAGCAGCATAAGACAGGGGGTCAGCGCTGAAGCTTTCTTT
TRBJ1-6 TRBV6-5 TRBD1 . CASSYSRGRGFNSPLHF TGTGCCAGCAGTTACTCGAGGGGGCGGGGCTTTAATTCACCCCTCCACTTT
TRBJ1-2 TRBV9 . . CASSSGPYGYTF TGTGCCAGCAGCTCCGGACCCTATGGCTACACCTTC
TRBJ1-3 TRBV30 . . CAWSLLLGNTIYF TGTGCCTGGAGCCTGTTGTTAGGAAACACCATATATTTT
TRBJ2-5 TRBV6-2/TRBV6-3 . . CASSYSEGTQYF TGTGCCAGCAGTTACTCCGAAGGGACCCAGTACTTC
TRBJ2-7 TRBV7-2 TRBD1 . CASSSTGRDEQYF TGTGCCAGCAGCTCGACAGGGAGAGACGAGCAGTACTTC
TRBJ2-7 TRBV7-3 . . CASSSTRGEQYF TGTGCCAGCAGCTCCACGAGGGGAGAGCAGTACTTC
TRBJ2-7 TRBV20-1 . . CSARSKWTYEQYF TGCAGTGCTAGGAGCAAATGGACCTACGAGCAGTACTTC
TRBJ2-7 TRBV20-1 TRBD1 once CSARFQGVDEQYF TGCAGTGCTAGGTTCCAGGGGGTCGACGAGCAGTACTTC
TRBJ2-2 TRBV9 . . CASSRLTPRLAGELFF TGTGCCAGCAGCCGGTTGACACCTCGCTTGGCCGGGGAGCTGTTTTTT
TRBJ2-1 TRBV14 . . CASSRSRDSLNEQFF TGTGCCAGCAGCCGTAGCCGGGACTCCCTCAATGAGCAGTTCTTC
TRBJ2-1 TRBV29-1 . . CSVAGTQGNEQFF TGCAGCGTGGCCGGGACCCAGGGGAATGAGCAGTTCTTC
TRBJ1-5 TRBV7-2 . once CASSLVAGDDQPQHF TGTGCCAGCAGCTTAGTGGCAGGGGACGATCAGCCCCAGCATTTT
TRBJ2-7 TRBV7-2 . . CASSPLSIYEQYF TGTGCCAGCAGCCCTCTCTCGATCTACGAGCAGTACTTC
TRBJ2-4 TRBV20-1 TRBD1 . CSARDQGGAPDIQYF TGCAGTGCTAGAGATCAAGGGGGCGCCCCGGACATTCAGTACTTC
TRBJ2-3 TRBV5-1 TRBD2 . CASSSPSGGEDTQYF TGCGCCAGCAGCTCACCAAGCGGGGGGGAAGATACGCAGTATTTT
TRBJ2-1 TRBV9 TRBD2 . CASSVSGTSGFVQFF TGTGCCAGCAGCGTTTCCGGGACTAGCGGGTTTGTGCAGTTCTTC
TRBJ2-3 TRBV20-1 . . CSAFGMTENTDTQYF TGCAGTGCTTTTGGAATGACAGAAAACACAGATACGCAGTATTTT
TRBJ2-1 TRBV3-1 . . CASSQDPSSTYNEQFF TGTGCCAGCAGCCAAGACCCCAGCTCCACCTACAATGAGCAGTTCTTC
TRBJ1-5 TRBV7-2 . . CASSHDTNQPQHF TGTGCCAGCAGCCATGACACGAATCAGCCCCAGCATTTT
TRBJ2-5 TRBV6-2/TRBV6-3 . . CASSYSTDGGTDGFSQGETQYF TGTGCCAGCAGTTACTCGACCGACGGCGGGACAGATGGGTTCTCACAGGGGGAGACCCAGTACTTC
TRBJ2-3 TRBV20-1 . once CSAGPGTTNTDTQYF TGCAGTGCCGGACCCGGGACAACCAACACAGATACGCAGTATTTT
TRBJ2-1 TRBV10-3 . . CAIRGDTARGNEQFF TGTGCCATCAGGGGGGACACTGCCAGAGGGAATGAGCAGTTCTTC
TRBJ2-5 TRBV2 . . CASSGRDFGETQYF TGTGCCAGCAGTGGCAGGGACTTTGGAGAGACCCAGTACTTC
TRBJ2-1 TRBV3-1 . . CASSPVNEQEQFF TGTGCCAGCAGCCCTGTGAATGAACAAGAGCAGTTCTTC
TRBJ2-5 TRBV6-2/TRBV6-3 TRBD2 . CASSTILAGDETQYF TGTGCCAGCAGTACAATACTAGCGGGAGACGAGACCCAGTACTTC
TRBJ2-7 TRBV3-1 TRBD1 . CASSGRDRSSYEQYF TGTGCCAGCAGCGGCCGGGACAGGAGCTCCTACGAGCAGTACTTC
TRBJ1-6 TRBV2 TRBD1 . CASSADRGIHSPLHF TGTGCCAGCAGCGCCGACAGGGGAATTCATTCACCCCTCCACTTT
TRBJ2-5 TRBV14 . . CASSQAPIETQYF TGTGCCAGCAGCCAAGCTCCCATAGAGACCCAGTACTTC
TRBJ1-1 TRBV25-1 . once CASRIETEAFF TGTGCCAGCAGGATCGAGACTGAAGCTTTCTTT
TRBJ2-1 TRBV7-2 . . CASSPYLGNEQFF TGTGCCAGCAGCCCCTACCTAGGGAATGAGCAGTTCTTC
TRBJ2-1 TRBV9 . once CASSSPTGLYNEQFF TGTGCCAGCAGCTCCCCGACGGGGCTATACAATGAGCAGTTCTTC
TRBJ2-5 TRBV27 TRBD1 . CASSKTTGVFQETQYF TGTGCCAGCAGCAAAACGACAGGGGTCTTCCAAGAGACCCAGTACTTC
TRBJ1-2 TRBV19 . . CASSMRGSATNYGYTF TGTGCCAGTAGTATGAGGGGGTCGGCGACCAACTATGGCTACACCTTC
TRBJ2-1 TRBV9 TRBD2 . CASGLAGGFNEQFF TGTGCCAGTGGGCTAGCGGGAGGTTTCAATGAGCAGTTCTTC
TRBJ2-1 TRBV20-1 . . CSARPTANEQFF TGCAGTGCTAGACCGACAGCTAATGAGCAGTTCTTC
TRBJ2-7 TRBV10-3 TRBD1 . CAISESGDSTDEQYF TGTGCCATCAGTGAGTCGGGGGACAGTACGGACGAGCAGTACTTC
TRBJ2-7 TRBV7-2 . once CASSLDRFPGLGYEQYF TGTGCCAGCAGCTTAGACAGATTTCCGGGACTGGGGTACGAGCAGTACTTC
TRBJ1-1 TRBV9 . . CASSQGPGDTEAFF TGTGCCAGCAGCCAAGGGCCAGGGGACACTGAAGCTTTCTTT